Following are 23 T cell receptor beta chains from one sample sequenced in a study of T cell responses to AZD1222 COVID-19 vaccine. Sequencing used immunoSEQ multiplex PCR; TCRdb keeps in-frame clones, though not all of them. The sample carries roughly 150,000 clones, about 94% recorded once. The sample consisted of peripheral blood, taken on day 0 of AZD1222 vaccination. The source is an adult in good health.

The chain is built from TRBV3-1 (or the pseudogene TRBV3-2) and TRBJ2-7, with 11 bases lining up with TRBD2. Trimming cost V 4 bases and J 1 base; bases outside gene matches: 12. CDR1 and CDR2 from the germline V gene are LGHDT and YNNKEL (reference sequence). The CDR3 length is 18 residues. The CDR3 sequence is CASSPAPLAGGPSYEQYF. The CDR3 bases are TGTGCCAGCAGCCCCGCGCCCCTAGCGGGAGGCCCTTCCTACGAGCAGTACTTC.

This clone was counted between two and nine times. The chain has TRBV25-1 and TRBJ1-1, with D maybe TRBD1 (6 bases). Deletions cut 2 bases from V and 6 bases from J, with 13 bases between. The V gene's germline CDR1 is MGHDK and CDR2 SYGVNS. This CDR3 has 14 residues. In DNA form, the CDR3 reads TGTGCCAGCAGTGAAGGAGGGGGGCTGGCTGAAGCTTTCTTT. This encodes CASSEGGGLAEAFF. The full variable domain, rest sourced from reference TRBV25-1 and TRBJ1-1, is EADIYQTPRYLVIGTGKKITLECSQTMGHDKMYWYQQDPGMELHLIHYSYGVNSTEKGDLSSESTVSRIRTEHFPLTLESARPSHTSQYLCASSEGGGLAEAFFGQGTRLTVV.

This clone was counted between two and nine times. The rearrangement uses TRBV2 and TRBJ1-6; 8 bases map to TRBD1. The V gene end was trimmed by 6 bases and the J gene end by 10 bases; junction bases not matched to a gene: 8. The CDR3 extends over 14 amino acids. CDR1 is SNHLY and CDR2 is FYNNEI in the germline V gene. In DNA, the CDR3 is TGTGCCAGCAGGGGGACAGGTCACCGCTCACCCCTCCACTTT. Translating it yields CASRGTGHRSPLHF.

The V gene is TRBV6-5, the J gene TRBJ1-5; perhaps TRBD1 as D (6 bases). This CDR3 spans 15 amino acids. The V end was cut by 0 bases, the J end by 7 bases, with 13 bases between. Germline-derived CDR1 and CDR2 are MNHEY and SVGAGI. DNA for the CDR3: TGTGCCAGCAGTTACTCAGGGGGGATGGGACAGCCCCAGCATTTT. Protein sequence: CASSYSGGMGQPQHF.

This clone came up a few times. The chain joins TRBV11-2 to TRBJ2-7, with D perhaps given as TRBD1 or TRBD2 (5 bases each). The ends were cut back, 6 bases at V and 1 base at J, with 16 bases in the middle. This CDR3 is built from 15 residues. Germline CDR1 reads SGHAT; CDR2 reads FQNNGV. The CDR3 loop reads CASREPGRKSYEQYF. CDR3 sequence (DNA): TGTGCCAGCAGGGAACCGGGACGGAAATCCTACGAGCAGTACTTC.

The CDR3 region has the DNA TGTGCCAGCAGCTTAGCCCCGGACAATGAGCAGTTCTTC. This sequence encodes CASSLAPDNEQFF. The chain carries TRBV11-3 and TRBJ2-1; D gene ambiguous. The V and J ends lost 1 base and 5 bases respectively, with 6 bases between them. The length of the CDR3 is 13 residues. CDR1 SGHNT and CDR2 YENEEA come from the germline V gene.

This chain connects TRBV30 to TRBJ1-1; 7 bases are a match to TRBD1. The V segment lost 7 bases and the J segment 5 bases; nucleotides outside the gene matches: 10. CDR1 and CDR2 (germline): GTSNPN, SVGIG (reference sequence). This CDR3 spans 13 amino acids. The CDR3 region is CAFQTGTRTEAFF. DNA for the CDR3: TGTGCCTTCCAGACAGGGACAAGGACTGAAGCTTTCTTT.

CDR3 protein: CAISGQGKSNQPQHF. CDR3 DNA: TGTGCCATCAGTGGGCAGGGCAAGAGCAATCAGCCCCAGCATTTT. The chain couples TRBV10-3 to TRBJ1-5; TRBD1 might be the D (5 bases). This CDR3 is 15 amino acids long. Germline CDR1 ENHRY, CDR2 SYGVKD. Trimming pared 4 bases from V and 1 base from J, leaving 11 bases between.

The V call is TRBV11-3, the J call TRBJ2-7, with 10 bases lining up with TRBD2. The CDR3 has 17 amino acids. V shed 5 bases, J shed 3 bases, and the junction held 13 bases outside the gene matches. The germline V gene has CDR1 SGHNT and CDR2 YENEEA. CDR3 sequence reads: CASSTNPLAGVRYEQYF. CDR3 DNA: TGTGCCAGCAGCACGAACCCCCTAGCGGGAGTTCGCTACGAGCAGTACTTC. Drawing the rest from reference TRBV11-3 and TRBJ2-7, the complete variable domain is EAGVVQSPRYKIIEKKQPVAFWCNPISGHNTLYWYLQNLGQGPELLIRYENEEAVDDSQLPKDRFSAERLKGVDSTLKIQPAELGDSAVYLCASSTNPLAGVRYEQYFGPGTRLTVT.

This chain uses TRBV6-6 with TRBJ2-2; tentatively, D is TRBD1 or TRBD2 (5 bases each). CDR1 and CDR2 (germline): MNHNY, SVGAGI (reference sequence). The CDR3 length is 15 residues. V was clipped by 0 bases and J by 1 base, with 6 bases between them. CDR3 nucleotide sequence: TGTGCCAGCAGTTACTCTGGGGGGAACACCGGGGAGCTGTTTTTT. The encoded protein is CASSYSGGNTGELFF.

The J gene is TRBJ2-7, the V gene TRBV9; D may be TRBD1 (5 bases). Looked up from germline, CDR1 is SGDLS and CDR2 is YYNGEE. CDR3 length: 13 residues. V was clipped by 2 bases and J by 6 bases, with 12 bases between them. The DNA of the CDR3 is TGTGCCAGCAGCGTTACCCCAGGGATCGAGCAGTACTTC. As protein: CASSVTPGIEQYF.

J is TRBJ2-7 and V is TRBV18; 7 bases are a match to TRBD1. This CDR3 region has 16 residues. Germline V gene lookup returns CDR1 KGHSH and CDR2 LQKENI. Losses at the gene ends were 3 bases for V and 3 bases for J; bases not matched to a gene: 11. The CDR3 sequence: CASSPSSQGDHYEQYF. CDR3 bases: TGTGCCAGCTCACCTAGTTCCCAGGGGGATCACTACGAGCAGTACTTC.

CDR3 protein: CASSRNTEAFF. CDR3 DNA sequence: TGTGCCAGCAGCCGAAACACTGAAGCTTTCTTT. V gene TRBV5-8 combines with J gene TRBJ1-1; D not certain. The CDR3 has 11 residues. Trimming removed 4 bases at V and 2 bases at J, with 3 bases between. CDR1 is SGHTS and CDR2 is YDEGEE in the germline V gene.

The gene calls are TRBV7-9 and TRBJ1-3; D call uncertain. The V end lost 1 base, the J end lost 3 bases, and 1 base lay between the germline ends. There are 12 residues in the CDR3. In germline, CDR1 is SEHNR, CDR2 FQNEAQ (reference sequence). CDR3: CASSLDGNTIYF. CDR3 sequence (DNA): TGTGCCAGCAGCTTAGATGGAAACACCATATATTTT.

This sequence joins TRBV30 and TRBJ1-2; D is undetermined. This CDR3 is 12 amino acids long. CDR1 and CDR2 from the germline V gene are GTSNPN and SVGIG (reference sequence). V was trimmed by 1 base and J by 6 bases, leaving 9 bases between them. CDR3 protein: CAWSGGQNGYTF. In nucleotides, the CDR3 is TGTGCCTGGAGTGGAGGTCAGAATGGCTACACCTTC.

The chain couples TRBV2 to TRBJ2-7; 8 bases line up with TRBD1. V lost 10 bases to trimming and J lost 2 bases; unmatched junction nucleotides: 4. This CDR3 has 12 residues. Germline CDR1 and CDR2: SNHLY and FYNNEI. The CDR3 reads CATSDRAYEQYF. DNA of the CDR3: TGTGCCACCTCGGACAGGGCCTACGAGCAGTACTTC.

V usage is TRBV29-1 and J usage is TRBJ2-3; no definite D call. In germline, CDR1 is SQVTM, CDR2 ANQGSEA. V lost 4 bases to trimming and J lost 4 bases, with 9 bases between them. This CDR3 has 12 residues. CDR3 bases: TGCAGCGTTGGGAGACATTCAGATACGCAGTATTTT. This gives the protein CSVGRHSDTQYF.

This rearrangement joins TRBV19 to TRBJ1-5; no firm D call. Per germline, CDR1 LNHDA and CDR2 SQIVND (reference sequence). The CDR3 spans 15 residues. Trimming left V 7 bases short and J 2 bases short, with 15 bases between. This chain's CDR3 is CASTQALGGNQPQHF. The CDR3 bases are TGTGCCAGTACCCAGGCCCTCGGGGGCAATCAGCCCCAGCATTTT.

The CDR3 bases are TGCGCCGACGGGAGGGCCGAGGAGACCCAGTACTTC. Its protein product is CADGRAEETQYF. V and J are TRBV10-1 and TRBJ2-5, with TRBD2 identical over 8 bases. Per the germline V gene, CDR1 is WNHNN and CDR2 is SYGVQD (reference sequence). The CDR3 spans 12 residues. Germline trimming cut 11 bases from V and 5 bases from J; bases unmatched to any gene: 7.

J is TRBJ2-2 and V is TRBV5-1; D perhaps matches TRBD1 (5 bases). V gave up 7 bases and J gave up 4 bases, with 11 bases separating them. Germline values: CDR1 SGHRS, CDR2 YFSETQ. The CDR3 spans 13 residues. The CDR3 bases are TGCGCCAGCCGTCGACAGTCCACCGGGGAGCTGTTTTTT. Translated: CASRRQSTGELFF. Complete variable domain (other parts from reference TRBV5-1 and TRBJ2-2): KAGVTQTPRYLIKTRGQQVTLSCSPISGHRSVSWYQQTPGQGLQFLFEYFSETQRNKGNFPGRFSGRQFSNSRSEMNVSTLELGDSALYLCASRRQSTGELFFGEGSRLTVL.

The chain recombines TRBV10-2 with TRBJ1-1; 9 bases are a match to TRBD1. The CDR3 totals 14 residues. The germline CDR1 and CDR2 sequences are WSHSY and SAAADI. V trimming: 8 bases; J trimming: 2 bases; junction bases outside the gene matches: 6. The CDR3 spells CASDTGGANTEAFF. DNA of the CDR3: TGCGCCAGCGACACAGGGGGCGCAAACACTGAAGCTTTCTTT.

The rearrangement links TRBV10-3 to TRBJ2-1; 11 nucleotides align to TRBD2. The V segment lost 8 bases and the J segment 7 bases; nucleotides outside the gene matches: 4. This CDR3 is 13 amino acids long. Germline V gene data show CDR1 as ENHRY and CDR2 as SYGVKD. The CDR3: CAILPSGGNEQFF. CDR3 nucleotides: TGTGCCATCCTGCCTAGCGGGGGGAATGAGCAGTTCTTC.

The chain combines TRBV5-1 with TRBJ1-1, with a tentative D call TRBD1 (6 bases). CDR1 is SGHRS, CDR2 YFSETQ, per germline. This CDR3 contains 15 residues. The V gene lost 4 bases and the J gene lost 2 bases, with 15 bases spanning the gap. CDR3 protein: CASSQGLGANTEAFF. The CDR3 DNA sequence: TGCGCCAGCAGCCAGGGACTGGGGGCCAACACTGAAGCTTTCTTT.